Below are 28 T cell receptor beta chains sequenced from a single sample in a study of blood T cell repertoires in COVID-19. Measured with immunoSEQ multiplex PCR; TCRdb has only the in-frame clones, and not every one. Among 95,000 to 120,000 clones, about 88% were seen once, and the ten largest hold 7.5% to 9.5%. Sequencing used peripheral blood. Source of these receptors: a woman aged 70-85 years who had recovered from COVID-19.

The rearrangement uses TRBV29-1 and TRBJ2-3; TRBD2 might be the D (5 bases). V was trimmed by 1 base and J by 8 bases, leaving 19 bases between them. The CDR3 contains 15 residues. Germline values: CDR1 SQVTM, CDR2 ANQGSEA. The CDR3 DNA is TGCAGCGTTGAAGGGCTAGCCCTTGGTCCGTTTACGCAGTATTTT. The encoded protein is CSVEGLALGPFTQYF.

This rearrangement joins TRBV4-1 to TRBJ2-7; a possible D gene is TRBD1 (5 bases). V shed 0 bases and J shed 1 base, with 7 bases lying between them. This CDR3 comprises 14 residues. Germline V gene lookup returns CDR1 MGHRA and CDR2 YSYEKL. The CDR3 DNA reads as TGCGCCAGCAGCCAAGACGACAGTTCCTACGAGCAGTACTTC. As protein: CASSQDDSSYEQYF.

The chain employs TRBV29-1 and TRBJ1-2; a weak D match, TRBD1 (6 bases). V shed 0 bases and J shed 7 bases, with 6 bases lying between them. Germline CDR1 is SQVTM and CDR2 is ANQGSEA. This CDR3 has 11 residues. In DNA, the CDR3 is TGCAGCGTTGAAGACAGGGGTGGCTACACCTTC. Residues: CSVEDRGGYTF.

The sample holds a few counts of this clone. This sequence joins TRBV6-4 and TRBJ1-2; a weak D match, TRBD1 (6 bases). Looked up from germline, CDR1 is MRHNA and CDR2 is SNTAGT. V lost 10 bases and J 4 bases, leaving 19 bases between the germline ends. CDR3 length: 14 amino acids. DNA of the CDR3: TGTGCCACCCAAGCCAGGGGCGGTGGCTATGGCTACACCTTC. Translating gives CATQARGGGYGYTF.

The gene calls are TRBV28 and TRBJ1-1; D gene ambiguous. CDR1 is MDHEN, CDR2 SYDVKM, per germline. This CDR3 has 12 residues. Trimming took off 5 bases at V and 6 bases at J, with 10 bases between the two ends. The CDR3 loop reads CASSPGGPEAFF. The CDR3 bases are TGTGCCAGCAGTCCAGGAGGCCCTGAAGCTTTCTTT.

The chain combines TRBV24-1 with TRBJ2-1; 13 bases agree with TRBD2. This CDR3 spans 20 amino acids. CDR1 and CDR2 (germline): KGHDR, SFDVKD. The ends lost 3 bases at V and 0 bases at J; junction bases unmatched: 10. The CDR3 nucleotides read TGTGCCACCAGTGATCTCGGGACTAGCGGGGAAAGGAGCTCCTACAATGAGCAGTTCTTC. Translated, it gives CATSDLGTSGERSSYNEQFF.

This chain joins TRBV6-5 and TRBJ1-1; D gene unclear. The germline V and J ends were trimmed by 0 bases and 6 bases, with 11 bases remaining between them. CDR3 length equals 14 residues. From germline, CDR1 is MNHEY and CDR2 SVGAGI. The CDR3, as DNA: TGTGCCAGCAGTTACTCGGGGTACGGGGCTGAAGCTTTCTTT. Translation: CASSYSGYGAEAFF.

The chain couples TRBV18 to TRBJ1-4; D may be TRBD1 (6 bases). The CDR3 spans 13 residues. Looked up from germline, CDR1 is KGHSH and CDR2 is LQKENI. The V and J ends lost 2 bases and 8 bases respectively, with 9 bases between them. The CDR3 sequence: CASSPGGWEKLFF. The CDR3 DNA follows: TGTGCCAGCTCACCAGGGGGCTGGGAAAAACTGTTTTTT. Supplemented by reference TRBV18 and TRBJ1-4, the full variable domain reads NAGVMQNPRHLVRRRGQEARLRCSPMKGHSHVYWYRQLPEEGLKFMVYLQKENIIDESGMPKERFSAEFPKEGPSILRIQQVVRGDSAAYFCASSPGGWEKLFFGSGTQLSVL.

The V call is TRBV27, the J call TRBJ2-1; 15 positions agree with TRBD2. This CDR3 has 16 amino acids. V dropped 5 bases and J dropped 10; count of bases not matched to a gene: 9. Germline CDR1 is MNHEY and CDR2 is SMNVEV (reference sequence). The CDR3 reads CASSIGLAGGGSEQFF. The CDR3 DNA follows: TGTGCCAGCAGTATAGGACTAGCGGGAGGGGGCTCCGAGCAGTTCTTC.

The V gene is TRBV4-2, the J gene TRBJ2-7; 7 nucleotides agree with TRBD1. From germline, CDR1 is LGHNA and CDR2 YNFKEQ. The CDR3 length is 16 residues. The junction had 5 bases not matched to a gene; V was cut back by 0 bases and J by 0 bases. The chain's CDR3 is CASSQEGTEDSYEQYF. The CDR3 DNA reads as TGTGCCAGCAGCCAAGAAGGGACAGAAGACTCCTACGAGCAGTACTTC.

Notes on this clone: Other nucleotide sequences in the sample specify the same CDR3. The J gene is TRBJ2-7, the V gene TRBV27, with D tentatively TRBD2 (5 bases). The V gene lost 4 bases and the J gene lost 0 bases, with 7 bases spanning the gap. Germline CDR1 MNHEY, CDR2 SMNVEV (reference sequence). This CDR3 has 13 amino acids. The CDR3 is CASSSSGSYEQYF. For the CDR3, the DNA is TGTGCCAGCAGTTCCAGCGGCTCCTACGAGCAGTACTTC.

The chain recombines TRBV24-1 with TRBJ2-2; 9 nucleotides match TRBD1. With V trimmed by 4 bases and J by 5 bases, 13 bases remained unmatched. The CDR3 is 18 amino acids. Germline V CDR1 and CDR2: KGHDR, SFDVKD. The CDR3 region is CATSDHGPGQGWTGELFF. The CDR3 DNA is TGTGCCACCAGTGACCATGGGCCGGGACAGGGATGGACCGGGGAGCTGTTTTTT.

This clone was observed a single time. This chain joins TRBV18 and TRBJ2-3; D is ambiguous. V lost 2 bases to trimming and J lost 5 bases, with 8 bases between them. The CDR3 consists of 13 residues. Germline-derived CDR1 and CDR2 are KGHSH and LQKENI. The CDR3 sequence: CASSPAPGDTQYF. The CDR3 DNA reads TGTGCCAGCTCACCAGCGCCGGGAGATACGCAGTATTTT.

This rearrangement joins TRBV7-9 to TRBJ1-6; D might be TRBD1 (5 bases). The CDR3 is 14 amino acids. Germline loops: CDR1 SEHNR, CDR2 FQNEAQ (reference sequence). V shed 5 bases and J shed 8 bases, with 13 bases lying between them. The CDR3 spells CASSPISGDSPLHF. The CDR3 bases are TGTGCCAGCAGCCCTATCTCGGGGGATTCACCCCTCCACTTT.

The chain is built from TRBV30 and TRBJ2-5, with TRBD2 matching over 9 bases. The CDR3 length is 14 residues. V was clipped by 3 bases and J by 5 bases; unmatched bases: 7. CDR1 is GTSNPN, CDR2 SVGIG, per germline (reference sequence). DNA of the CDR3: TGTGCCTGGAGGAAAGCGGGGGGCCAGGAGACCCAGTACTTC. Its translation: CAWRKAGGQETQYF.

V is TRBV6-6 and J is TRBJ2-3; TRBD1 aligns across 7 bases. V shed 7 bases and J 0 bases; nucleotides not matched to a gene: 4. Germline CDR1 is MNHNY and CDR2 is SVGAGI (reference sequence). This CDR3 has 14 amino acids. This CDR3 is CASTSQGSTDTQYF. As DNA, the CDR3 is TGTGCCAGCACCTCACAGGGGAGCACAGATACGCAGTATTTT.

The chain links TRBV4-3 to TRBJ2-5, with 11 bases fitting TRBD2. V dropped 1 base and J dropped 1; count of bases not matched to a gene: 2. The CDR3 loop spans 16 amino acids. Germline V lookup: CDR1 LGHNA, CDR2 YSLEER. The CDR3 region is CASSQGLAGSQETQYF. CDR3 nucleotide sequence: TGCGCCAGCAGCCAAGGACTAGCGGGGTCCCAAGAGACCCAGTACTTC.

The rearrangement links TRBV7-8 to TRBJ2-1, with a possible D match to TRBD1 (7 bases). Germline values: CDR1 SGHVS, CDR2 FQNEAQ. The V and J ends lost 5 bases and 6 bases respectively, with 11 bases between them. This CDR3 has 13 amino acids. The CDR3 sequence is CASSPQGGNEQFF. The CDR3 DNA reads TGTGCCAGCAGCCCCCAGGGGGGCAATGAGCAGTTCTTC.

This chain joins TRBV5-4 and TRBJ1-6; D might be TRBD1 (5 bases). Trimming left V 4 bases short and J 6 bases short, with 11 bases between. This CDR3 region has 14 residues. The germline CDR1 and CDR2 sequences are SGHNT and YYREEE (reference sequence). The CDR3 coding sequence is TGTGCCAGCAGCCCGGGGGTGTCTAATTCACCCCTCCACTTT. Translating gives CASSPGVSNSPLHF.

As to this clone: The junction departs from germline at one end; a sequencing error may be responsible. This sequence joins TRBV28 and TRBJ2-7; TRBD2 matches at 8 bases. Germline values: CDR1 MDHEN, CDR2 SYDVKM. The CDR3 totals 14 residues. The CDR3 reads CASSSTREGPGLDF. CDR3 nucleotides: TGTGCCAGCAGTTCGACCCGGGAGGGGCCGGGGTTGGACTTC.

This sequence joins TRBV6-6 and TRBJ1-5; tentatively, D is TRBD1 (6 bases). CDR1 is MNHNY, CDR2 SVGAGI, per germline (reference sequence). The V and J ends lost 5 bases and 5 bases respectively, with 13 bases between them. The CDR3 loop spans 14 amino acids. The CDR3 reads CASSPNREDQPQHF. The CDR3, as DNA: TGTGCCAGCAGTCCCAACAGGGAAGATCAGCCCCAGCATTTT.

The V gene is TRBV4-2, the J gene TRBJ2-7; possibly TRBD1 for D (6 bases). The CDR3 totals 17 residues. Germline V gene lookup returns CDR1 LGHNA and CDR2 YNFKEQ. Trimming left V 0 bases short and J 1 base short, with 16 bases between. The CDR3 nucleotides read TGTGCCAGCAGCCAAGATGCGGACCGACAGGCATCCTACGAGCAGTACTTC. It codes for CASSQDADRQASYEQYF.

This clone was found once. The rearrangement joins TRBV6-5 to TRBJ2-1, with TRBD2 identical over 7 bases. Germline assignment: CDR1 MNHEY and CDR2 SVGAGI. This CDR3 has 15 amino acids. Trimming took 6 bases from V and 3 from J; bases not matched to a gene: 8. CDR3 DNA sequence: TGTGCCAGCAGCCCCTTGGGGGGGAGCTACAATGAGCAGTTCTTC. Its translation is CASSPLGGSYNEQFF.

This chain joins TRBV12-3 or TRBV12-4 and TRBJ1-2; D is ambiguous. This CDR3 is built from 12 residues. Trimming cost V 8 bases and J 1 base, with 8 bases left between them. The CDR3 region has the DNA TGTGCCAGCTCGAGCCTTAACTATGGCTACACCTTC. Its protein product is CASSSLNYGYTF.

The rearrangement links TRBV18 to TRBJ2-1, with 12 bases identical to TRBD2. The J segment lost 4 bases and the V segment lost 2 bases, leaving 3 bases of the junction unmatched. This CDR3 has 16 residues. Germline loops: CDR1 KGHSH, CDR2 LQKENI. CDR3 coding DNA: TGTGCCAGCTCACCATCGGGACTAGCGGGTTACAATGAGCAGTTCTTC. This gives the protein CASSPSGLAGYNEQFF. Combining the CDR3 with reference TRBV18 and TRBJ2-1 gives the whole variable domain NAGVMQNPRHLVRRRGQEARLRCSPMKGHSHVYWYRQLPEEGLKFMVYLQKENIIDESGMPKERFSAEFPKEGPSILRIQQVVRGDSAAYFCASSPSGLAGYNEQFFGPGTRLTVL.

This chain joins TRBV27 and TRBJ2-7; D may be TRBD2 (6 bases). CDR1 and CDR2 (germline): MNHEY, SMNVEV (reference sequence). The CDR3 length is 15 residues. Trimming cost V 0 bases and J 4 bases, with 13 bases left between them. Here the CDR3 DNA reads TGTGCCAGCAGTTTATCTTGGCGGGGTGGATACGAGCAGTACTTC. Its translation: CASSLSWRGGYEQYF.

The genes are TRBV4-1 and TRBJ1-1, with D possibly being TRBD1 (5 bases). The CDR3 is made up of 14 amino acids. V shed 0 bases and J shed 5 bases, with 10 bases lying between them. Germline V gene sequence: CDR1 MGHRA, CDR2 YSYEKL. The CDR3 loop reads CASSQDGAGTEAFF. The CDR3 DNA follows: TGCGCCAGCAGCCAAGATGGGGCAGGAACTGAAGCTTTCTTT.

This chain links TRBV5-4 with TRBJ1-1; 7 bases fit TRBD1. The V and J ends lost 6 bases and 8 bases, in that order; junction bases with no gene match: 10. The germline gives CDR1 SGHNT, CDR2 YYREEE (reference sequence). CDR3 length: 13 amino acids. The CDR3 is CASIPRQGTEAFF. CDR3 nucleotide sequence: TGTGCCAGCATACCCAGACAGGGAACAGAAGCTTTCTTT.